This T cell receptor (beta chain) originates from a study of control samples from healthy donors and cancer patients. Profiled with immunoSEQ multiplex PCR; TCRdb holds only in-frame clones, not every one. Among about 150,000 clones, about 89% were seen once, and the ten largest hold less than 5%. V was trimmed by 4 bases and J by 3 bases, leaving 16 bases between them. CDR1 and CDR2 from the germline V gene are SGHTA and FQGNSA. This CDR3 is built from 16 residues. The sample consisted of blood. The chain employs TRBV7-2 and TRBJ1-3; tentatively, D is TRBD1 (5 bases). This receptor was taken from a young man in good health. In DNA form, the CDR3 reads TGTGCCAGCAGCTCGGCCGGACAAGGGGTTGGAAACACCATATATTTT. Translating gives CASSSAGQGVGNTIYF.